The clone carrying this TCR beta chain was detected once. This specimen includes other DNA sequences encoding the same CDR3. The sample is drawn from a study of control samples from healthy donors and cancer patients. Germline CDR1 is KGHSH and CDR2 is LQKENI. The CDR3 covers 13 residues. With 3 bases clipped from V and 8 bases from J, the junction kept 0 bases outside the gene matches. This table comes from immunoSEQ multiplex PCR, and its TCRdb copy is limited to in-frame clones, with some not included. The repertoire includes some 200,000 clones, 91% of them detected once, and more than 1.3% sits in the top ten.

The sample was blood. The receptor comes from a woman in her 30s in good health. This chain links TRBV18 with TRBJ1-4; 10 positions agree with TRBD1. CDR3 sequence: CASSPDRGEKLFF. The CDR3 region has the DNA TGTGCCAGCTCACCGGACAGGGGGGAAAAACTGTTTTTT. Full variable domain (outside the CDR3, taken from reference TRBV18 and TRBJ1-4): NAGVMQNPRHLVRRRGQEARLRCSPMKGHSHVYWYRQLPEEGLKFMVYLQKENIIDESGMPKERFSAEFPKEGPSILRIQQVVRGDSAAYFCASSPDRGEKLFFGSGTQLSVL.